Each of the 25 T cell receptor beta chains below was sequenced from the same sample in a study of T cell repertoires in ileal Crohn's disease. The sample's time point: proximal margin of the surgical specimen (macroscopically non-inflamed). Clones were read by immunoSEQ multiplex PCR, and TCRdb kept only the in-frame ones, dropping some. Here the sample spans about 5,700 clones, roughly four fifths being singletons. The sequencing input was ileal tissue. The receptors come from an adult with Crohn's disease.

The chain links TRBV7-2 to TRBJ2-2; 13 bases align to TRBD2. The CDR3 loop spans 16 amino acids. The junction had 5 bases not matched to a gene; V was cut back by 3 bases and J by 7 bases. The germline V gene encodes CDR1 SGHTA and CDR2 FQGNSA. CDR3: CASSFGGTSGIGELFF. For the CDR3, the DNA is TGTGCCAGCAGCTTTGGAGGGACTAGCGGGATCGGGGAGCTGTTTTTT.

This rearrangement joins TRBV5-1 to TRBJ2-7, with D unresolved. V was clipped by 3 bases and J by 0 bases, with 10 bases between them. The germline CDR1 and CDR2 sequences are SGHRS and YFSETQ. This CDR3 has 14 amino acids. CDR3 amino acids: CASSSTANSYEQYF. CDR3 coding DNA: TGCGCCAGCAGCTCTACAGCTAACTCCTACGAGCAGTACTTC. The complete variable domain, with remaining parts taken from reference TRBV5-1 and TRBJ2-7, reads KAGVTQTPRYLIKTRGQQVTLSCSPISGHRSVSWYQQTPGQGLQFLFEYFSETQRNKGNFPGRFSGRQFSNSRSEMNVSTLELGDSALYLCASSSTANSYEQYFGPGTRLTVT.

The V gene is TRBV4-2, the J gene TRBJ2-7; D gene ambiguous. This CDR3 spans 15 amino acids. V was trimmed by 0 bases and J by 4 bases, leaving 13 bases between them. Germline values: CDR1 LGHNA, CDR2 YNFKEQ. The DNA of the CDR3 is TGTGCCAGCAGCCAAGATAAATCCCCCGTGTACGAGCAGTACTTC. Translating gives CASSQDKSPVYEQYF.

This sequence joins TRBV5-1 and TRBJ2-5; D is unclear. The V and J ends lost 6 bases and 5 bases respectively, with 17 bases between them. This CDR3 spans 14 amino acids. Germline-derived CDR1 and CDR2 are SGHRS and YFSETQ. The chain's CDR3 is CASKPVTGGETQYF. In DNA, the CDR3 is TGCGCCAGCAAACCCGTCACGGGTGGGGAGACCCAGTACTTC. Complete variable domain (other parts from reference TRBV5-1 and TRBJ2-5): KAGVTQTPRYLIKTRGQQVTLSCSPISGHRSVSWYQQTPGQGLQFLFEYFSETQRNKGNFPGRFSGRQFSNSRSEMNVSTLELGDSALYLCASKPVTGGETQYFGPGTRLLVL.

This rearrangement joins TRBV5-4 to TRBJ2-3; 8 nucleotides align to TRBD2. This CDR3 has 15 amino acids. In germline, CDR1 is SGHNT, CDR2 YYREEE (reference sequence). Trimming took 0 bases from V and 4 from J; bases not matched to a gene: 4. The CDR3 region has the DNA TGTGCCAGCAGCTTGGGACTAGCGTCTGCAGATACGCAGTATTTT. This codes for CASSLGLASADTQYF.

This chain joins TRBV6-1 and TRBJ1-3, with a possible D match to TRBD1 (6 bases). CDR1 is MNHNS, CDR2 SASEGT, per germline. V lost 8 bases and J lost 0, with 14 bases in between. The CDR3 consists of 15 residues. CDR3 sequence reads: CASHHRANSGNTIYF. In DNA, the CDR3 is TGTGCCAGCCATCACAGGGCTAACTCTGGAAACACCATATATTTT.

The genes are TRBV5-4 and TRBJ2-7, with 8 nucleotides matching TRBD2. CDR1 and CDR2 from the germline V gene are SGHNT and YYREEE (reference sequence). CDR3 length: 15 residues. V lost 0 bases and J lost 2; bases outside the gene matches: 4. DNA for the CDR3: TGTGCCAGCAGCTTGGACGGGAGGGCGGCCTACGAGCAGTACTTC. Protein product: CASSLDGRAAYEQYF.

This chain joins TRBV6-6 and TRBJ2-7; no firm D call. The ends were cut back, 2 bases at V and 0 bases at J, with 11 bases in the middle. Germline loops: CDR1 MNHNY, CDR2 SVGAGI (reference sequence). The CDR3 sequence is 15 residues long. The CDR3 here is CASSYAASSSYEQYF. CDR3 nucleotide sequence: TGTGCCAGCAGTTACGCGGCGTCGAGCTCCTACGAGCAGTACTTC.

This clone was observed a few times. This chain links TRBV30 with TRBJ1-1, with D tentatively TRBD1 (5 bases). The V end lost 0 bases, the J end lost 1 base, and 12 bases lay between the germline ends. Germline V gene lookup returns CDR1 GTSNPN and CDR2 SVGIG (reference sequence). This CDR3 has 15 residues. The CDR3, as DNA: TGTGCCTGGAGTGTACCCCTTGGGGGGAACACTGAAGCTTTCTTT. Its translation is CAWSVPLGGNTEAFF.

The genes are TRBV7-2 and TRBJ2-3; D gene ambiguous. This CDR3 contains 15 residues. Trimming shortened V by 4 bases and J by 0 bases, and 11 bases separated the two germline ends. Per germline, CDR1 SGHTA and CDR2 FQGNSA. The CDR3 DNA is TGTGCCAGCAGCTCGAGCTCCGCTAGCACAGATACGCAGTATTTT. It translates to CASSSSSASTDTQYF.

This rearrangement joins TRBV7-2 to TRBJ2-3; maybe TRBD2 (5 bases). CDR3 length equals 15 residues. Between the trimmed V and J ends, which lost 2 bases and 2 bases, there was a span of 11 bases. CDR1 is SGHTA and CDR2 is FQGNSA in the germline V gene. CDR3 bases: TGTGCCAGCAGCTTAAGCCTCGGACTCACAGATACGCAGTATTTT. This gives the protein CASSLSLGLTDTQYF.

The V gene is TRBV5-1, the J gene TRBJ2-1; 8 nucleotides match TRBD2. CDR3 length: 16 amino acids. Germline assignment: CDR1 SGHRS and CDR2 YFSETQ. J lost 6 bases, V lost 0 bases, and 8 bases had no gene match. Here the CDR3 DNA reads TGCGCCAGCAGCTTGGAGTTGGCGGGGGGCTCCAATGAGCAGTTCTTC. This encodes CASSLELAGGSNEQFF.

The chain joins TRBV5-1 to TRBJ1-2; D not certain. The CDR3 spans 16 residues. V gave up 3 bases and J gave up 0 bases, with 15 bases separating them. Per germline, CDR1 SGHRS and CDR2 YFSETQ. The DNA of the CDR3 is TGCGCCAGCAGCTCGGGCCTAGCGACTTCTAACTATGGCTACACCTTC. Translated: CASSSGLATSNYGYTF.

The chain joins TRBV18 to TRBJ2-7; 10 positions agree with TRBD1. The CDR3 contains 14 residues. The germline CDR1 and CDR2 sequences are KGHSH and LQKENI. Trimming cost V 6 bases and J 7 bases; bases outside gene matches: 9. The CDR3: CASSGDRGRTEQYF. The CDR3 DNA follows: TGTGCCAGCTCCGGGGACAGGGGAAGAACAGAGCAGTACTTC.

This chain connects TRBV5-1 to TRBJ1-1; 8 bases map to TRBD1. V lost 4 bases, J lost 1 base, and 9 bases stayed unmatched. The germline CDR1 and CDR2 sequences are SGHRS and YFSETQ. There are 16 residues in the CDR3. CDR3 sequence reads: CASSQVAGTGNTEAFF. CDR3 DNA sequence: TGCGCCAGCAGCCAAGTCGCCGGGACAGGGAACACTGAAGCTTTCTTT.

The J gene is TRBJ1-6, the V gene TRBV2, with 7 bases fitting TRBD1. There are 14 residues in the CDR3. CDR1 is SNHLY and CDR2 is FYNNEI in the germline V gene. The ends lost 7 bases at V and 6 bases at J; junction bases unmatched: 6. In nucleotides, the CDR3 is TGTGCCAGCATTCGACAGGGTGGTAATTCACCCCTCCACTTT. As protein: CASIRQGGNSPLHF.

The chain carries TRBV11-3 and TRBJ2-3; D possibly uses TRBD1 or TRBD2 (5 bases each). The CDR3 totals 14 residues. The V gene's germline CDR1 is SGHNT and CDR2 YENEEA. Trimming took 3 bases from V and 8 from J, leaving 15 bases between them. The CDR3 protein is CASSLNSPGGTQYF. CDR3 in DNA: TGTGCCAGCAGCTTGAACTCGCCTGGGGGTACGCAGTATTTT. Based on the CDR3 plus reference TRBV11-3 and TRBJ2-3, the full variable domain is EAGVVQSPRYKIIEKKQPVAFWCNPISGHNTLYWYLQNLGQGPELLIRYENEEAVDDSQLPKDRFSAERLKGVDSTLKIQPAELGDSAVYLCASSLNSPGGTQYFGPGTRLTVL.

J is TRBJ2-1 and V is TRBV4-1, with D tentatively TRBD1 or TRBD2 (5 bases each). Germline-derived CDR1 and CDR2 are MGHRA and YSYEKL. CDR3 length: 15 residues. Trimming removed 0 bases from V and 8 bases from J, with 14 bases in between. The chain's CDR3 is CASSQDWPGSYEQFF. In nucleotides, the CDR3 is TGCGCCAGCAGCCAAGACTGGCCAGGGAGCTATGAGCAGTTCTTC.

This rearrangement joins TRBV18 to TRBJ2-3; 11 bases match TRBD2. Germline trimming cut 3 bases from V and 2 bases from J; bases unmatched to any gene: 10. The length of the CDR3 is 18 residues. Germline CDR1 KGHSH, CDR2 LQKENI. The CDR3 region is CASSPGTSGGSLTDTQYF. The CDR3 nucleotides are TGTGCCAGCTCACCGGGGACTAGCGGTGGCTCTCTCACAGATACGCAGTATTTT.

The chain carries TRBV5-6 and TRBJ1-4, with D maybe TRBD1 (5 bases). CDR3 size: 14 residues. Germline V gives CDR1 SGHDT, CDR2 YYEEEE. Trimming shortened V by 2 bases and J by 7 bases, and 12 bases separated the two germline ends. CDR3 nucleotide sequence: TGTGCCAGCAGCTTAGTGGGGGAGGCTGAAAAACTGTTTTTT. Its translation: CASSLVGEAEKLFF.

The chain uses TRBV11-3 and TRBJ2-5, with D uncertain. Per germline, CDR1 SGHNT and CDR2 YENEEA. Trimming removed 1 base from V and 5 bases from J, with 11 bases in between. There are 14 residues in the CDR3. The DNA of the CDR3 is TGTGCCAGCAGCTTAGGAGCTGTATCGGAGACCCAGTACTTC. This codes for CASSLGAVSETQYF.

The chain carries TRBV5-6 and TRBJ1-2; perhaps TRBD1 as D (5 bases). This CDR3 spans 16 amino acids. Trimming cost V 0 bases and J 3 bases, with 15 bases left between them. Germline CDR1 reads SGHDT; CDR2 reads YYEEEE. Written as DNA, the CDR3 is TGTGCCAGCAGCTTGGACAAAAGGGGAGACTACTATGGCTACACCTTC. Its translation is CASSLDKRGDYYGYTF.

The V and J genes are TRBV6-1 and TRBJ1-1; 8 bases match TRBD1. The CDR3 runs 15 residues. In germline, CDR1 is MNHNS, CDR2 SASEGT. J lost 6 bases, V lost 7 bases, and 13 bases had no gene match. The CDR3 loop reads CASTWGQGAMAEAFF. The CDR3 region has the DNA TGTGCCAGCACCTGGGGGCAGGGGGCGATGGCTGAAGCTTTCTTT.

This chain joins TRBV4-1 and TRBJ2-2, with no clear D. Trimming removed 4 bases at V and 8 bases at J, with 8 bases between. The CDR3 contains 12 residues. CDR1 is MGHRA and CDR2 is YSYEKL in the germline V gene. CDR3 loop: CASSREQGELFF. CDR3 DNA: TGCGCCAGCAGCCGCGAACAGGGGGAGCTGTTTTTT.

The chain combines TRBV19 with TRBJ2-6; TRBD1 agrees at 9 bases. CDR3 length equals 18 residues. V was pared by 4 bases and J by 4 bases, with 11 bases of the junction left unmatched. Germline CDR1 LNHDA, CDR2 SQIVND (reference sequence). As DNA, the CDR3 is TGTGCCAGTAGTACCTACGGACAGGGGTCGAGCGGGGCCAACGTCCTGACTTTC. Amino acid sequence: CASSTYGQGSSGANVLTF.